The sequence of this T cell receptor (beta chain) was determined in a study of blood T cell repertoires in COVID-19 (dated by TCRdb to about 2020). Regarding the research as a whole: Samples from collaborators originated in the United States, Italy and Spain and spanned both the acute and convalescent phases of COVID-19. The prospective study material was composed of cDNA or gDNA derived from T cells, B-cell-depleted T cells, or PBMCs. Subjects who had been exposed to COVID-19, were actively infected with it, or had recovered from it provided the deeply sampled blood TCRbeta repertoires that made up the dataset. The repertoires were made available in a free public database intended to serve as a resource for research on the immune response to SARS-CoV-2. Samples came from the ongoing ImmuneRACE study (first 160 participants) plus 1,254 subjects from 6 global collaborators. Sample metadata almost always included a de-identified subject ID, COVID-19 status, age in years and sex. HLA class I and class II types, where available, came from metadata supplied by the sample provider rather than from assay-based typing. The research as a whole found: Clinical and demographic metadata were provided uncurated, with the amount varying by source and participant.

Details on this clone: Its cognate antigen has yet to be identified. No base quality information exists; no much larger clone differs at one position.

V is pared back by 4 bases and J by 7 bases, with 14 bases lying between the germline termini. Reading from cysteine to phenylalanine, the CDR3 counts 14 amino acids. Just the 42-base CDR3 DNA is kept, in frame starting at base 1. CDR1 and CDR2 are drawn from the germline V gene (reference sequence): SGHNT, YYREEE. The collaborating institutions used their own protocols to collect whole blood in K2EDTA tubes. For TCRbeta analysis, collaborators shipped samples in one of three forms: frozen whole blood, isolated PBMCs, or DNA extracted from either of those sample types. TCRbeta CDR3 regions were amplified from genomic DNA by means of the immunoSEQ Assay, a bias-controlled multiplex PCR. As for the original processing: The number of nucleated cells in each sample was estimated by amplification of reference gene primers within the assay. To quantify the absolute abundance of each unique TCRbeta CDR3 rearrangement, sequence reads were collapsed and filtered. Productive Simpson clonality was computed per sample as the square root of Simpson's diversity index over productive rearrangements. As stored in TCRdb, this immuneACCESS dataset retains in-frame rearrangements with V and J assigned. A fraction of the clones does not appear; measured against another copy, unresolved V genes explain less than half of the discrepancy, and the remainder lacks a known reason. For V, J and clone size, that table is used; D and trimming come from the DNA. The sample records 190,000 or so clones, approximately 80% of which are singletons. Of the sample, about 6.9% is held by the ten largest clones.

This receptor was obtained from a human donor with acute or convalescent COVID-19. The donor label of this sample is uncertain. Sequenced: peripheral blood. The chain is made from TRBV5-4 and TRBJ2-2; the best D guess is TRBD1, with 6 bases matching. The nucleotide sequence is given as TGTGCCAGCAGCACGGGACAACTTATCGGGGAGCTGTTTTTT. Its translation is CASSTGQLIGELFF.